This is a list of T cell receptor beta chains from one sample in a study of beta chain features in type 1 diabetes. Measured with immunoSEQ multiplex PCR; TCRdb has only the in-frame clones, and not every one. This sample yields 680,000 or so clones, of which about a sixth are seen a single time; approximately 0.099% belongs to the top ten. Sequencing was carried out using naive CD4+ T cells from blood. The receptors shown here come from a man between 18 and 29 years old in good health. Both conserved end residues are part of each CDR3. A D gene is named only where the DNA matches it firmly. Expanded clones get a size class; other rows say once, few or many, or leave the size out.

CDR3 protein: CASSLEPGRKSVQFF; CDR3 DNA: TGTGCCAGCAGCTTGGAGCCGGGCCGTAAAAGCGTGCAGTTCTTC; J gene: TRBJ2-1; V gene: TRBV5-8; clone size: -; D gene: -
CDR3 protein: CASSSSNTIYF; CDR3 DNA: TGTGCCAGCAGCTCTTCAAACACCATATATTTT; J gene: TRBJ1-3; V gene: TRBV7-9; clone size: -; D gene: -
CDR3 protein: CASRGRAGTGELFF; CDR3 DNA: TGTGCCAGCAGGGGACGTGCGGGCACCGGGGAGCTGTTTTTT; J gene: TRBJ2-2; V gene: TRBV5-6; clone size: few; D gene: -
CDR3 protein: CASSAPGLKAQETQYF; CDR3 DNA: TGTGCCAGCAGTGCCCCGGGACTAAAGGCACAAGAGACCCAGTACTTC; J gene: TRBJ2-5; V gene: TRBV28; clone size: few; D gene: TRBD2
CDR3 protein: CASRPSGRGNTEAFF; CDR3 DNA: TGTGCCAGCAGACCCTCAGGGAGGGGGAACACTGAAGCTTTCTTT; J gene: TRBJ1-1; V gene: TRBV2; clone size: few; D gene: -
CDR3 protein: CASSGLDRGNSQPQHF; CDR3 DNA: TGTGCCAGCAGTGGCCTGGACAGGGGGAACAGTCAGCCCCAGCATTTT; J gene: TRBJ1-5; V gene: TRBV6-1; clone size: few; D gene: TRBD1
CDR3 protein: CASSRGTPSGANVLTF; CDR3 DNA: TGTGCCAGCAGCCGGGGGACACCCTCTGGGGCCAACGTCCTGACTTTC; J gene: TRBJ2-6; V gene: TRBV7-9; clone size: -; D gene: -
CDR3 protein: CASSSLGEAFF; CDR3 DNA: TGTGCCAGCAGTTCTCTGGGTGAAGCTTTCTTT; J gene: TRBJ1-1; V gene: TRBV6-5; clone size: -; D gene: -
CDR3 protein: CASSYFGYEQYF; CDR3 DNA: TGTGCCAGCAGTTATTTCGGATACGAGCAGTACTTC; J gene: TRBJ2-7; V gene: TRBV6-5; clone size: few; D gene: -
CDR3 protein: CASSLRLGQSGKQFF; CDR3 DNA: TGTGCCAGCAGTTTACGACTGGGACAGTCGGGGAAGCAGTTCTTC; J gene: TRBJ2-1; V gene: TRBV28; clone size: few; D gene: TRBD1
CDR3 protein: CASSSPLDRKVYGYTF; CDR3 DNA: TGTGCCAGCAGCTCCCCCTTGGACAGGAAAGTCTATGGCTACACCTTC; J gene: TRBJ1-2; V gene: TRBV7-9; clone size: few; D gene: TRBD1
CDR3 protein: CASSLDSSSYNEQFF; CDR3 DNA: TGCGCCAGCAGCCTCGACAGTAGCTCCTACAATGAGCAGTTCTTC; J gene: TRBJ2-1; V gene: TRBV4-3; clone size: -; D gene: -
CDR3 protein: CASSLGGGATFNEQFF; CDR3 DNA: TGTGCCAGCTCACTTGGCGGGGGGGCCACTTTCAATGAGCAGTTCTTC; J gene: TRBJ2-1; V gene: TRBV18; clone size: few; D gene: TRBD2